This passage covers 32 T cell receptor beta chains from one sample sequenced in a study of cytomegalovirus exposure and HLA in healthy donors. In the PCR, 60 Vbeta and 13 Jbeta primers were used. Only in-frame clones appear in the TCRdb table, and some are missing; sequencing was by immunoSEQ multiplex PCR. The table shows roughly 180,000 clones, with almost 85% occurring only once. Sequencing was done on a sample of PBMCs. Receptors originate from a boy younger than 18 in good health and CMV-seronegative.

Comments on this clone: Other DNA sequences within the sample encode an identical CDR3. This chain uses TRBV29-1 with TRBJ2-5, with D maybe TRBD2 (6 bases). Germline CDR1 and CDR2: SQVTM and ANQGSEA. The CDR3 is 14 amino acids. V was cut by 0 bases and J by 5 bases, with 13 bases left in between. The CDR3 DNA follows: TGCAGCGTTGAAGAACGGGGGAACCTGGAGACCCAGTACTTC. Translated: CSVEERGNLETQYF.

V usage is TRBV20-1 and J usage is TRBJ2-1; possible D gene TRBD1, 6 bases. Germline CDR1 and CDR2: DFQATT and SNEGSKA (reference sequence). V gave up 5 bases and J gave up 10 bases, with 9 bases separating them. The CDR3 sequence is 10 residues long. The CDR3, as DNA: TGCAGTGCTGCCGGGACAGAGCAGTTCTTC. This translates into CSAAGTEQFF.

The V gene is TRBV29-1, the J gene TRBJ1-1, with 7 bases aligning to TRBD1. Germline CDR1 and CDR2: SQVTM and ANQGSEA. Germline trimming cut 4 bases from V and 11 bases from J; bases unmatched to any gene: 4. The CDR3 spans 10 residues. The CDR3 reads CSVAVRGAFF. DNA of the CDR3: TGCAGCGTTGCGGTCAGGGGGGCTTTCTTT.

This clone was observed a few times. This chain connects TRBV27 to TRBJ2-7, with D perhaps TRBD1 (5 bases). V was shortened by 5 bases and J by 1 base, with 18 bases between the two germline ends. The CDR3 is 16 residues long. Germline V lookup: CDR1 MNHEY, CDR2 SMNVEV (reference sequence). For the CDR3, the DNA is TGTGCCAGCAGTACCCGACAGCAAATTGGATCCTACGAGCAGTACTTC. Its translation is CASSTRQQIGSYEQYF.

The chain has TRBV9 and TRBJ2-3, with TRBD2 matching 8 bases. There are 15 residues in the CDR3. In germline, CDR1 is SGDLS, CDR2 YYNGEE. The V segment lost 4 bases and the J segment 2 bases; nucleotides outside the gene matches: 6. CDR3 sequence reads: CASSLSGTTTDTQYF. CDR3 in DNA: TGTGCCAGCAGCCTTAGCGGGACCACCACAGATACGCAGTATTTT. The entire variable domain, with the rest obtained from reference TRBV9 and TRBJ2-3, is as follows: DSGVTQTPKHLITATGQRVTLRCSPRSGDLSVYWYQQSLDQGLQFLIQYYNGEERAKGNILERFSAQQFPDLHSELNLSSLELGDSALYFCASSLSGTTTDTQYFGPGTRLTVL.

V gene TRBV7-3 combines with J gene TRBJ2-2; the D gene is possibly TRBD1 (6 bases). V lost 3 bases and J 1 base, leaving 12 bases between the germline ends. Germline CDR1 and CDR2: SGHTA and FQGTGA. The CDR3 length is 16 residues. In DNA, the CDR3 is TGTGCCAGCAGCTTGGTAGGGACAAAGAACACCGGGGAGCTGTTTTTT. Translation: CASSLVGTKNTGELFF.

The genes are TRBV4-1 and TRBJ2-1; 12 nucleotides agree with TRBD2. The CDR3 runs to 17 residues. Germline V gene sequence: CDR1 MGHRA, CDR2 YSYEKL. V lost 0 bases and J lost 7; bases outside the gene matches: 7. CDR3 DNA: TGCGCCAGCAGCCAAGAAAGACTAGCGGGAGTGGTTAATGAGCAGTTCTTC. This codes for CASSQERLAGVVNEQFF.

This clone was recorded only once. The rearrangement joins TRBV9 to TRBJ1-3; D is unclear. The germline V gene encodes CDR1 SGDLS and CDR2 YYNGEE. V dropped 5 bases and J dropped 2 bases, with 5 bases sitting between them. This CDR3 is 12 amino acids long. The CDR3 loop reads CASRGTGNTIYF. CDR3 DNA sequence: TGTGCCAGCAGGGGCACTGGAAACACCATATATTTT.

This sequence joins TRBV6-5 and TRBJ1-1; 10 nucleotides align to TRBD1. Germline V gene lookup returns CDR1 MNHEY and CDR2 SVGAGI. V was pared by 1 base and J by 3 bases, with 2 bases of the junction left unmatched. CDR3 length equals 15 residues. The CDR3 sequence is CASSYWDRGHTEAFF. The CDR3 region has the DNA TGTGCCAGCAGTTACTGGGACAGGGGACACACTGAAGCTTTCTTT.

The genes are TRBV7-6 and TRBJ1-3; 7 bases fit TRBD1. CDR3 length equals 16 residues. V dropped 3 bases and J dropped 4; count of bases not matched to a gene: 9. The germline gives CDR1 SGHVS, CDR2 FNYEAQ. CDR3 DNA: TGTGCCAGCAGCTTGCGACCGGGGACAGAAGGAAACACCATATATTTT. This sequence encodes CASSLRPGTEGNTIYF.

The chain combines TRBV28 with TRBJ2-1; D unclear. V was shortened by 3 bases and J by 4 bases, with 7 bases between the two germline ends. This CDR3 contains 13 residues. CDR1 is MDHEN, CDR2 SYDVKM, per germline. The CDR3 here is CASSLTRYNEQFF. In nucleotides, the CDR3 is TGTGCCAGCAGTTTGACAAGGTACAATGAGCAGTTCTTC.

The chain is built from TRBV10-3 and TRBJ1-3; weak D call: TRBD1 (6 bases). The ends were cut back, 6 bases at V and 4 bases at J, with 10 bases in the middle. The CDR3 is made up of 13 amino acids. CDR1 and CDR2 (germline): ENHRY, SYGVKD. DNA for the CDR3: TGTGCCATCAGGACAGGCGAAGGAAACACCATATATTTT. It codes for CAIRTGEGNTIYF.

In its sample, this clone was seen once. The chain carries TRBV2 and TRBJ1-2; a weak D match, TRBD1 (5 bases). V dropped 11 bases and J dropped 8 bases, with 21 bases sitting between them. The CDR3 has 13 amino acids. Germline V gives CDR1 SNHLY, CDR2 FYNNEI. The DNA of the CDR3 is TGTGCCGCAGGCGGGGGAGCTGTGCCCGGCTACACCTTC. This translates into CAAGGGAVPGYTF.

V usage is TRBV6-5 and J usage is TRBJ1-2, with 7 bases that match TRBD1. CDR3 length equals 13 residues. The germline CDR1 and CDR2 sequences are MNHEY and SVGAGI. V was clipped by 4 bases and J by 6 bases; unmatched bases: 5. The CDR3 protein is CASSLGGGDGYTF. The CDR3 DNA reads TGTGCCAGCAGTTTAGGAGGGGGCGATGGCTACACCTTC.

This chain links TRBV27 with TRBJ2-7; 7 bases align to TRBD1. After removal of 5 bases from V and 3 bases from J, the junction contained 7 bases not matched to a gene. The CDR3 has 14 residues. CDR1 and CDR2 from the germline V gene are MNHEY and SMNVEV (reference sequence). This CDR3 is CASSLGQLSYEQYF. CDR3 sequence (DNA): TGTGCCAGCAGTCTGGGACAGTTAAGCTACGAGCAGTACTTC.

Notes on this clone: At one boundary the junction diverges from the germline segment, which might be a read error. The chain couples TRBV7-7 to TRBJ2-5; tentative D call: TRBD1 (5 bases). The CDR3 contains 16 residues. Germline V gene sequence: CDR1 SSHAT, CDR2 FNYEAQ (reference sequence). CDR3 sequence: CASSLALGAPRETQYF. The CDR3, as DNA: TGTGCTAGCAGCTTAGCCTTAGGGGCGCCCCGGGAGACCCAGTACTTC.

This clone was seen a handful of times. This chain connects TRBV4-1 to TRBJ2-5; the D gene is possibly TRBD2 (5 bases). The CDR3 has 11 residues. Germline V gives CDR1 MGHRA, CDR2 YSYEKL. The V gene lost 4 bases and the J gene lost 5 bases, with 5 bases spanning the gap. The CDR3 DNA is TGCGCCAGCAGCCGAGGGGAGACCCAGTACTTC. It codes for CASSRGETQYF.

V gene TRBV2 combines with J gene TRBJ1-6, with a possible D match to TRBD1 (6 bases). V lost 8 bases and J 0 bases, leaving 14 bases between the germline ends. Germline V gives CDR1 SNHLY, CDR2 FYNNEI. CDR3 length equals 16 residues. CDR3 coding DNA: TGTGCCAGCCAGAGGGACATAAGCTCCTATAATTCACCCCTCCACTTT. This translates into CASQRDISSYNSPLHF.

V gene TRBV18 combines with J gene TRBJ2-2, with 7 nucleotides matching TRBD1. Germline CDR1 reads KGHSH; CDR2 reads LQKENI. The trim removed 4 bases at V and 4 bases at J, leaving 9 bases unmatched. The CDR3 runs to 16 residues. The CDR3 region has the DNA TGTGCCAGCTCACGATTACTGACAGGGAGCACCGGGGAGCTGTTTTTT. Its protein product is CASSRLLTGSTGELFF.

This clone was recorded a few times. The genes are TRBV9 and TRBJ1-6, with a weak D call TRBD1 (6 bases). The CDR3 has 15 amino acids. Trimming cost V 4 bases and J 9 bases, with 17 bases left between them. The germline V gene has CDR1 SGDLS and CDR2 YYNGEE. The CDR3 coding sequence is TGTGCCAGCAGCTCAGGGGCAGGGCTGGGTTCACCCCTCCACTTT. Translation: CASSSGAGLGSPLHF.

The chain has TRBV14 and TRBJ1-1, with D tentatively TRBD1 (6 bases). Deletions cut 2 bases from V and 1 base from J, with 8 bases between. Germline V gene data show CDR1 as SGHDN and CDR2 as FVKESK. The CDR3 is 14 residues long. The CDR3 spells CASSQQTGNTEAFF. The CDR3 DNA is TGTGCCAGCAGCCAACAGACAGGGAACACTGAAGCTTTCTTT.

The chain carries TRBV13 and TRBJ1-6, with 9 bases lining up with TRBD1. The J segment lost 10 bases and the V segment lost 5 bases, leaving 6 bases of the junction unmatched. This CDR3 region has 14 residues. Looked up from germline, CDR1 is PRHDT and CDR2 is FYEKMQ (reference sequence). CDR3 residues: CASSHTGGESPLHF. DNA of the CDR3: TGTGCCAGCAGCCACACAGGGGGCGAATCACCCCTCCACTTT.

This clone came up once. The V and J genes are TRBV7-2 and TRBJ1-5, with D possibly TRBD1 on 5 matching bases. This CDR3 spans 15 amino acids. Deletions cut 3 bases from V and 3 bases from J, with 12 bases between. Germline values: CDR1 SGHTA, CDR2 FQGNSA. Here the CDR3 DNA reads TGTGCCAGCAGCTTGCGCAGGGTAAACAATCAGCCCCAGCATTTT. Its protein is CASSLRRVNNQPQHF.

The table lists this clone with a few counts. V usage is TRBV28 and J usage is TRBJ1-1; D is unresolved. This CDR3 region has 15 residues. The germline V gene encodes CDR1 MDHEN and CDR2 SYDVKM. The ends were cut back, 5 bases at V and 0 bases at J, with 13 bases in the middle. Here the CDR3 reads CASSLGRNLNTEAFF. The CDR3, as DNA: TGTGCCAGCAGTCTTGGGAGGAATTTGAACACTGAAGCTTTCTTT.

V gene TRBV6-1 combines with J gene TRBJ1-5; perhaps TRBD1 as D (6 bases). The CDR3 has 12 residues. Germline V lookup: CDR1 MNHNS, CDR2 SASEGT. V lost 8 bases and J lost 5, with 10 bases in between. CDR3 nucleotides: TGTGCCAGCCGGGGGGCGGATCAGCCCCAGCATTTT. Encoded protein: CASRGADQPQHF.

The table lists this clone with a few counts. The genes are TRBV2 and TRBJ2-3; TRBD2 aligns across 13 bases. The CDR3 runs 15 residues. The V and J ends lost 8 bases and 5 bases, in that order; junction bases with no gene match: 7. The germline CDR1 and CDR2 sequences are SNHLY and FYNNEI. The chain's CDR3 is CASSRGLAGIDTQYF. CDR3 DNA: TGTGCCAGCTCCCGGGGACTAGCGGGAATAGATACGCAGTATTTT. The entire variable domain, with the rest obtained from reference TRBV2 and TRBJ2-3, is as follows: EPEVTQTPSHQVTQMGQEVILRCVPISNHLYFYWYRQILGQKVEFLVSFYNNEISEKSEIFDDQFSVERPDGSNFTLKIRSTKLEDSAMYFCASSRGLAGIDTQYFGPGTRLTVL.

The V gene is TRBV7-9, the J gene TRBJ2-6; 9 bases agree with TRBD1. Germline CDR1 SEHNR, CDR2 FQNEAQ (reference sequence). The junction had 6 bases not matched to a gene; V was cut back by 6 bases and J by 0 bases. The CDR3 contains 17 residues. The CDR3 here is CASRSGTGNSGANVLTF. As DNA, the CDR3 is TGTGCCAGCAGGTCCGGGACAGGGAACTCTGGGGCCAACGTCCTGACTTTC.

The rearrangement uses TRBV5-4 and TRBJ1-1; the match to TRBD1 covers 7 bases. V shed 4 bases and J 0 bases; nucleotides not matched to a gene: 6. The CDR3 covers 15 residues. Germline V lookup: CDR1 SGHNT, CDR2 YYREEE (reference sequence). CDR3 in DNA: TGTGCCAGCAGCGGGGGGACAGTCCTGAACACTGAAGCTTTCTTT. It encodes CASSGGTVLNTEAFF. Full variable domain (remainder filled in from reference TRBV5-4 and TRBJ1-1): ETGVTQSPTHLIKTRGQQVTLRCSSQSGHNTVSWYQQALGQGPQFIFQYYREEENGRGNFPPRFSGLQFPNYSSELNVNALELDDSALYLCASSGGTVLNTEAFFGQGTRLTVV.

The chain couples TRBV18 to TRBJ2-1; 15 bases agree with TRBD2. The J segment lost 0 bases and the V segment lost 6 bases, leaving 9 bases of the junction unmatched. Germline values: CDR1 KGHSH, CDR2 LQKENI. CDR3 length equals 19 residues. CDR3 protein: CASSHWTSGRASSYNEQFF. CDR3 DNA: TGTGCCAGCTCTCATTGGACTAGCGGGAGGGCAAGCTCCTACAATGAGCAGTTCTTC. Supplemented by reference TRBV18 and TRBJ2-1, the full variable domain reads NAGVMQNPRHLVRRRGQEARLRCSPMKGHSHVYWYRQLPEEGLKFMVYLQKENIIDESGMPKERFSAEFPKEGPSILRIQQVVRGDSAAYFCASSHWTSGRASSYNEQFFGPGTRLTVL.

The CDR3: CASSRDGGSSYEQYF. The DNA of the CDR3 is TGTGCCAGCAGCCGGGACGGGGGATCGTCCTACGAGCAGTACTTC. The chain uses TRBV5-6 and TRBJ2-7, with TRBD2 as a possible D gene (6 bases). Per the germline V gene, CDR1 is SGHDT and CDR2 is YYEEEE. Trimming took 4 bases from V and 1 from J, leaving 15 bases between them. There are 15 residues in the CDR3.

The J gene is TRBJ1-2, the V gene TRBV5-6; D not certain. There are 11 residues in the CDR3. The germline gives CDR1 SGHDT, CDR2 YYEEEE. V shed 2 bases and J shed 8 bases, with 7 bases lying between them. Here the CDR3 reads CASSFLVGYTF. CDR3 bases: TGTGCCAGCAGCTTCCTTGTCGGCTACACCTTC.

The V gene is TRBV6-1, the J gene TRBJ2-5; 8 bases are shared with TRBD1. Germline lookup yields CDR1 MNHNS and CDR2 SASEGT. J gave up 5 bases and V 3 bases, and 11 bases lay outside the gene matches. The CDR3 contains 16 residues. DNA for the CDR3: TGTGCCAGCAGTGACCCCCGGCAGGGGGCGGTGGAGACCCAGTACTTC. Amino acid sequence: CASSDPRQGAVETQYF.